The 21 T cell receptor beta chains below come from one sample, sequenced in a study of tumor-infiltrating lymphocytes in primary liver carcinoma (dated by TCRdb to the late 2010s). Sequenced using an Illumina HiSeq 2500. Starting from about 550 ng total RNA, TCRbeta-specific cDNA was produced by reverse transcription with a constant-region primer and ProtoScript II reverse transcriptase. Construction of the TCRbeta libraries relied on three nested rounds of multiplex PCR, following a slightly modified ARM-PCR procedure. Each of the first two PCR rounds ran for about 10 cycles and used multiplex TRBV1-TRBV30 forward primers together with a Cbeta reverse primer. The public reads were run again by TCRdb, first through fastp at Q25 and then through MiXCR, and only productive beta chains were kept. Under each unique CDR3 protein, matching rows form one entry showing the most common genes and DNA. The sample table holds tens of thousands of distinct CDR3 sequences, of which about 72% were seen once. The ten largest clones represent approximately 30% of the sample.

Total RNA and DNA were co-extracted from about 19-30 mg of bulk tissue with the AllPrep DNA/RNA mini kit, without cell sorting. Sequencing was done on a sample of liver tumor tissue from sampling region 4. The cell subset or site label, as the study defines it: tumor region T4, right-lateral pole. These receptors originate from a man aged 40-55 years with primary liver carcinoma and hepatitis B virus infection.

This clonotype was counted between two and nine times. V is TRBV11-1 and J is TRBJ2-7; D is perhaps TRBD1 (6 bases). V lost 5 bases and J 13 bases, leaving 18 bases between the germline ends. In germline, CDR1 is SGHAT, CDR2 FQDESV (reference sequence). The CDR3 has 12 amino acids. The DNA for the CDR3 is TGTGCCAGCAGCCTAACGGGGACAAAACAATACTTC. This encodes CASSLTGTKQYF.

A word on this clonotype: Because the CDR3 is missing its conserved closing phenylalanine or tryptophan, this is likely a read error. The DNA is omitted, as the CDR3 cannot be located on it reliably, and the CDR3 follows TCRdb's listing. This chain uses TRBV11-2 with TRBJ2-5; the table assigns TRBD2, which was not confirmed against the DNA. From germline, CDR1 is SGHAT and CDR2 FQNNGV. The CDR3 is 13 residues long, ends included. The CDR3 spells CASSLSVGETMYL.

This clonotype was seen repeatedly, ten times or more. The CDR3 is CSVTGLAGLYNEQFF. DNA of the CDR3: TGCAGCGTCACGGGACTAGCGGGACTCTACAATGAGCAGTTCTTC. V is TRBV29-1 and J is TRBJ2-1, with TRBD2 matching over 13 bases. Germline trimming cut 6 bases from V and 3 bases from J; bases unmatched to any gene: 5. From germline, CDR1 is SQVTM and CDR2 ANQGSEA. The CDR3 runs to 15 residues.

This clonotype has ten or more counts. The rearrangement joins TRBV12-3 or TRBV12-4 to TRBJ2-7; TRBD2 aligns across 7 bases. V dropped 4 bases and J dropped 6; count of bases not matched to a gene: 3. This CDR3 contains 12 residues. CDR3 region: CASSWGGSEQYF. CDR3 bases: TGTGCCAGCAGTTGGGGGGGGTCCGAGCAGTACTTC.

The rearrangement uses TRBV10-1 and TRBJ2-3, with D maybe TRBD2 (7 bases). V was trimmed by 8 bases and J by 4 bases, leaving 16 bases between them. The CDR3 sequence is 14 residues long. From germline, CDR1 is WNHNN and CDR2 SYGVQD (reference sequence). Here the CDR3 reads CASWEGGGPDTQYF. Written as DNA, the CDR3 is TGCGCCAGCTGGGAGGGAGGGGGGCCAGATACGCAGTATTTT.

About this clonotype: The germline gene is not matched at one end of the junction; a read error may be the cause. This rearrangement joins TRBV4-2 to TRBJ2-7; 10 bases are a match to TRBD1. The germline CDR1 and CDR2 sequences are LGHNA and YNFKEQ. This CDR3 comprises 15 residues. The CDR3 nucleotides are TGTGCCTGCAGCCAGGGACAGGGGATAACCTATGAGCAATATTTC. Its translation: CACSQGQGITYEQYF.

This clonotype occurred a few times. Here the CDR3 DNA reads TGTATCAGCAGCTTAAGCAGGGCGGGCTACACCTTC. This translates into CISSLSRAGYTF. V usage is TRBV13 and J usage is TRBJ1-2; weak D call: TRBD1 (5 bases). Germline values: CDR1 PRHDT, CDR2 FYEKMQ (reference sequence). This CDR3 comprises 12 residues.

This clonotype showed up just once. The junction and the germline gene differ at one end; a read error may be behind it. The genes are TRBV6-1 and TRBJ2-2, with 7 bases fitting TRBD1. The CDR3 has 14 amino acids. CDR1 is MNHNS and CDR2 is SASEGT in the germline V gene. CDR3 nucleotides: TGTGCCAGTAAGACAGGGAGCGACACCGTGGAGCTGTTTTTT. Protein sequence: CASKTGSDTVELFF.

A note on this clonotype: One junction end disagrees with the germline gene, perhaps due to a read error. CDR3 bases: TGTGCCAGCAGCGGCATTACAGCCCGAACCTCCGACGAGCATTACTTC. Translating gives CASSGITARTSDEHYF. The chain has TRBV14 and TRBJ2-7; D is ambiguous. The CDR3 contains 16 residues. Germline V gives CDR1 SGHDN, CDR2 FVKESK.

This clonotype came up a few times. This may come from a read error, since a much larger clone is one base off. The CDR3 does not close with the conserved phenylalanine or tryptophan, likely indicating a read error. The CDR3 protein is CASSKLANTGELFL. The CDR3 DNA sequence: TGTGCCAGCAGCAAACTAGCGAACACCGGGGAGCTGTTTCTT. The rearrangement joins TRBV7-8 to TRBJ2-2; maybe TRBD2 (5 bases). CDR1 and CDR2 from the germline V gene are SGHVS and FQNEAQ. V was trimmed by 5 bases and J by 0 bases, leaving 7 bases between them. The length of the CDR3 is 14 residues.

This clonotype was detected ten times or more. The chain combines TRBV6-4 with TRBJ2-1, with 9 positions matching TRBD1. Germline V CDR1 and CDR2: MRHNA, SNTAGT. Trimming cost V 4 bases and J 5 bases; bases outside gene matches: 9. This CDR3 has 16 residues. The CDR3 sequence is CASSVDTGGGHNEQFF. The CDR3 nucleotides read TGTGCCAGCAGTGTGGACACAGGGGGCGGTCACAATGAGCAGTTCTTC.

Of note for this clonotype: A read error may account for a junction end that differs from germline. The J gene is TRBJ1-1, the V gene TRBV4-2, with 7 bases matching TRBD1. The CDR3 runs 16 residues. Germline V lookup: CDR1 LGHNA, CDR2 YNFKEQ. CDR3 DNA: TGTACCAGCGCCCAAGGGCTTCAGGGGGGGAACACTGAAGCTTTCTTT. As protein: CTSAQGLQGGNTEAFF.

J is TRBJ2-5 and V is TRBV12-3 or TRBV12-4, with D perhaps matching TRBD1 (5 bases). This CDR3 is 13 amino acids long. With 7 bases removed from V and 1 base from J, the gap between germline ends came to 10 bases. DNA of the CDR3: TGTGCCAGCAACCTGGACACCCAAGAGACCCAGTACTTC. Encoded protein: CASNLDTQETQYF.

This clonotype appeared many times. V gene TRBV19 combines with J gene TRBJ1-1; D is unclear. V was pared by 0 bases and J by 3 bases, with 8 bases between. Germline lookup yields CDR1 LNHDA and CDR2 SQIVND (reference sequence). This CDR3 is built from 14 residues. The CDR3 loop is CASSIEGRYTEAFF. The CDR3 region has the DNA TGTGCCAGTAGTATAGAGGGCAGATACACTGAAGCTTTCTTT.

A few counts support this clonotype. A much larger clone differs from this one at a single base, so this may be a read error. The J gene is TRBJ2-7, the V gene TRBV6-2 or TRBV6-3, with 11 bases fitting TRBD2. V shed 5 bases, J shed 3 bases, and the junction held 9 bases outside the gene matches. The CDR3 spans 16 residues. Germline lookup yields CDR1 MNHEY and CDR2 SVGEGT. The CDR3 DNA reads as TGTGCCAGCAGTCACTATAGCGGGAGGGCTGGCTACGAGCAGTACTTC. Encoded protein: CASSHYSGRAGYEQYF.

Details on this clonotype: A much larger clone lies one base from this, so it may be a read error. The chain couples TRBV2 to TRBJ2-4; 7 bases line up with TRBD2. This CDR3 is 13 amino acids long. V lost 4 bases to trimming and J lost 11 bases; unmatched junction nucleotides: 8. Germline V CDR1 and CDR2: SNHLY, FYNNEI. The CDR3 region has the DNA TGTGCCAGCAGTGTGGGGGGGGATGGCTTTCAGTACTTC. Protein product: CASSVGGDGFQYF.

Concerning this clonotype: A single base separates this from a much larger clone, so it may be a read error. V gene TRBV30 combines with J gene TRBJ2-5; D is perhaps TRBD2 (6 bases). The germline gives CDR1 GTSNPN, CDR2 SVGIG (reference sequence). The CDR3 loop spans 12 amino acids. CDR3 protein: CGWTGGYETQYF. CDR3 DNA sequence: TGTGGCTGGACCGGGGGATACGAGACCCAGTACTTC.

The chain is built from TRBV5-4 and TRBJ2-7, with D perhaps given as TRBD1 or TRBD2 (6 bases each). The CDR3 runs 13 residues. CDR1 is SGHNT, CDR2 YYREEE, per germline (reference sequence). CDR3 region: CTISGQGQVRQYF. CDR3 coding DNA: TGTACCATCAGCGGGCAGGGGCAAGTTCGGCAGTACTTC.

This chain connects TRBV15 to TRBJ2-1, with D maybe TRBD2 (6 bases). Trimming pared 4 bases from V and 6 bases from J, leaving 16 bases between. This CDR3 comprises 15 residues. Per germline, CDR1 LNHNV and CDR2 YYDKDF (reference sequence). CDR3 bases: TGTGCCACCAGCACCGGAACCGGGGGTTCCAATGAGCAGTTCTTC. Its translation: CATSTGTGGSNEQFF. Supplemented by reference TRBV15 and TRBJ2-1, the full variable domain reads DAMVIQNPRYQVTQFGKPVTLSCSQTLNHNVMYWYQQKSSQAPKLLFHYYDKDFNNEADTPDNFQSRRPNTSFCFLDIRSPGLGDTAMYLCATSTGTGGSNEQFFGPGTRLTVL.

As for this clonotype: The junction differs from germline at one of its ends, possibly a read error. This chain joins TRBV5-4 and TRBJ2-5, with D maybe TRBD2 (5 bases). Per germline, CDR1 SGHNT and CDR2 YYREEE (reference sequence). CDR3 size: 16 residues. This CDR3 reads CASSTLSWRLQETQYF. For the CDR3, the DNA is TGTGCCAGTAGCACCCTTAGCTGGAGGCTTCAAGAGACCCAGTACTTT. Based on the CDR3 plus reference TRBV5-4 and TRBJ2-5, the full variable domain is ETGVTQSPTHLIKTRGQQVTLRCSSQSGHNTVSWYQQALGQGPQFIFQYYREEENGRGNFPPRFSGLQFPNYSSELNVNALELDDSALYLCASSTLSWRLQETQYFGPGTRLLVL.

This clonotype occurred many times. The V and J genes are TRBV4-2 and TRBJ2-6; D is undetermined. Germline loops: CDR1 LGHNA, CDR2 YNFKEQ. This CDR3 region has 14 residues. Trimming took off 4 bases at V and 2 bases at J, with 6 bases between the two ends. CDR3 amino acids: CASSPETGANVLTF. DNA for the CDR3: TGTGCCAGCAGCCCAGAAACTGGGGCCAACGTCCTGACTTTC.